These T cell receptor beta chains were read from a single sample in a study of cytomegalovirus exposure and HLA in healthy donors. This table comes from immunoSEQ multiplex PCR, and its TCRdb copy is limited to in-frame clones, with some not included. The table lists around 99,000 clones, around 86% of them singletons. Sequences were obtained from PBMCs. These receptors all stem from a woman in her twenties or thirties in good health and CMV-seronegative. CDR3s include the opening cysteine and the closing phenylalanine or tryptophan. The D gene is left open where the match is weak. Rows may omit the clone size; those that give it use once, few, many or a size class.

>TRBV6-1|TRBD1|few|TRBJ2-1
TGTGCCAGCAGTGTGGGGACAGGGACCTACAATGAGCAGTTCTTC
CASSVGTGTYNEQFF
>TRBV6-1|NA|medium-sized|TRBJ2-2
TGTGCCAGCAGTGACGGTCACGGGTCCGCCGGGGAGCTGTTTTTT
CASSDGHGSAGELFF
>TRBV28|NA|NA|TRBJ1-2
TGTGCCAGCACCTGGGGGGGAAGCCCTTATGGCTACACCTTC
CASTWGGSPYGYTF
>TRBV27|NA|NA|TRBJ1-1
TGTGCCAGCAGTTTAATGGACGGGAATGAAGCTTTCTTT
CASSLMDGNEAFF
>TRBV4-1|TRBD1|NA|TRBJ1-5
TGCGCCAGCAGCCAAGATCTTGGGACAGGGTTGAGTCAGCCCCAGCATTTT
CASSQDLGTGLSQPQHF
>TRBV7-2|NA|NA|TRBJ1-6
TGTGCCAGCAGCTTACGATCCGGGGGTGGTTCACCCCTCCACTTT
CASSLRSGGGSPLHF
>TRBV4-2|TRBD2|NA|TRBJ2-7
TGTGCCAGCAGCCAGAGGACTAGCGGGGGGTCCTACGAGCAGTACTTC
CASSQRTSGGSYEQYF
>TRBV19|TRBD2|NA|TRBJ2-2
TGTGCCAGCAGGAGCGGGAGGAAAAACACCGGGGAGCTGTTTTTT
CASRSGRKNTGELFF
>TRBV11-2|TRBD2|NA|TRBJ2-1
TGTGCCAGCAGCTTTGGACTAGCCCTTGACAATGAGCAGTTCTTC
CASSFGLALDNEQFF
>TRBV29-1|NA|NA|TRBJ1-1
TGCAGCGCCAAGACTGTGAACACTGAAGCTTTCTTT
CSAKTVNTEAFF
>TRBV5-1|NA|NA|TRBJ2-7
TGCGCCAGCAGCACCAGGGGAGATTACGAGCAGTACTTC
CASSTRGDYEQYF
>TRBV5-6|NA|NA|TRBJ2-2
TGTGCCAGCAGCTCGAGGGTAACCGGGGAGCTGTTTTTT
CASSSRVTGELFF
>TRBV28|NA|NA|TRBJ2-1
TGTGCCAGCACCAACTCCCTCGCCTCCTACAATGAGCAGTTCTTC
CASTNSLASYNEQFF
>TRBV7-9|NA|NA|TRBJ2-1
TGTGCCAGCAGCCCCCCGGGGAAGAGCAGCTCCTACAATGAGCAGTTCTTC
CASSPPGKSSSYNEQFF
>TRBV5-1|NA|once|TRBJ2-7
TGCGCCAGCAGCTTGGATGGACAGTACTCCTACGAGCAGTACTTC
CASSLDGQYSYEQYF
>TRBV11-2|NA|NA|TRBJ1-1
TGTGCCAGCAGCTTAGGAACTTCAAACACTGAAGCTTTCTTT
CASSLGTSNTEAFF
>TRBV5-4|NA|NA|TRBJ1-2
TGTGCCAGCAGCTTGGAAGGGGGTATAGCTGGCTACACCTTC
CASSLEGGIAGYTF
>TRBV6-1|NA|NA|TRBJ2-7
TGTGCCAGCAGTGTAGGAGGGAATGGGGACGAGCAGTACTTC
CASSVGGNGDEQYF
>TRBV6-1|TRBD2|NA|TRBJ2-1
TGTGCCACCCGCGGCAGCGGGAGTCTCTCGAATGAGCAGTTCTTC
CATRGSGSLSNEQFF
>TRBV5-8|NA|few|TRBJ2-1
TGTGCCAGCTGCTTCAGGGGAACGTCCTACAATGAGCAGTTCTTC
CASCFRGTSYNEQFF
>TRBV28|NA|NA|TRBJ2-3
TGTGCCAGCAGAATCACAGGGTCCACAGATACGCAGTATTTT
CASRITGSTDTQYF
>TRBV5-6|NA|many|TRBJ2-2
TGTGCCAGCAGCCCACCCTGGCCCGCCACCGGGGAGCTGTTTTTT
CASSPPWPATGELFF
>TRBV6-5|TRBD2|NA|TRBJ2-3
TGTGCCAGCAGTAGGACTAGCGGATCCACAGATACGCAGTATTTT
CASSRTSGSTDTQYF
>TRBV18|NA|NA|TRBJ1-6
TGTGCCAGCGGTGGGGGGGCTGAGTCACCCCTCCACTTT
CASGGGAESPLHF
>TRBV9|NA|NA|TRBJ2-5
TGTGCCAGCAGCGTCTACCAAGAAGAGACCCAGTACTTC
CASSVYQEETQYF
>TRBV12-5|TRBD2|NA|TRBJ2-2
TGTGCTAGTGGTGCCGGGGGGGACGGTAACACCGGGGAGCTGTTTTTT
CASGAGGDGNTGELFF
>TRBV5-1|TRBD1|NA|TRBJ1-1
TGCGCCAGCAGCTTGGGACAGGGGATACCCACTGAAGCTTTCTTT
CASSLGQGIPTEAFF
>TRBV18|TRBD1|NA|TRBJ1-2
TGTGCCAGCTCGGACGGGACAGACGCTGGCTACACCTTC
CASSDGTDAGYTF
>TRBV7-2|NA|NA|TRBJ2-1
TGTGCCAGCAGCTTAGTAGGCGGTATTAGCTCCTACAATGAGCAGTTCTTC
CASSLVGGISSYNEQFF
>TRBV29-1|NA|NA|TRBJ2-1
TGCAGCGTCAAGGCGGGGAGTTCCTACAATGAGCAGTTCTTC
CSVKAGSSYNEQFF
>TRBV5-1|TRBD2|once|TRBJ2-1
TGCGCCAGCAGCCCCCCGGGACTAGCGGGAGGGGAGCAGTTCTTC
CASSPPGLAGGEQFF
>TRBV15|TRBD2|once|TRBJ2-1
TGTGCCACCAGCAGAGGTCGGACTAGCGGGAGGGATGAGCAGTTCTTC
CATSRGRTSGRDEQFF
>TRBV5-6|TRBD2|NA|TRBJ2-3
TGTGCCAGCCTACGGGGGAATGGCGGGAGGAGCACAGATACGCAGTATTTT
CASLRGNGGRSTDTQYF
>TRBV9|TRBD1|NA|TRBJ1-4
TGTGCCAGCAGCGGTGAGGGACAGGTTAATGAAAAACTGTTTTTT
CASSGEGQVNEKLFF
>TRBV9|TRBD2|NA|TRBJ2-5
TGTGCCAGCAGCGTCGGAGGGGCGGGAGGGGCAGAGACCCAGTACTTC
CASSVGGAGGAETQYF
>TRBV18|NA|NA|TRBJ1-1
TGTGCCAGCTCACCACCGGGAAGACAGACTGAAGCTTTCTTT
CASSPPGRQTEAFF
>TRBV28|NA|few|TRBJ2-7
TGTGCCGGCCCCGCCACGGGGAACAGCAACTACGAGCAGTACTTC
CAGPATGNSNYEQYF
>TRBV5-1|TRBD2|once|TRBJ2-1
TGCGCCAGCAGCTTGCCGACTAGCGCCGACAATGAGCAGTTCTTC
CASSLPTSADNEQFF
>TRBV7-2|NA|NA|TRBJ2-3
TGTGCCAGCAGCTTAGAAAGGCTAGTGGATACGCAGTATTTT
CASSLERLVDTQYF
>TRBV19|NA|NA|TRBJ2-2
TGTGCCAGTATTGATCGGGGAGACACCGGGGAGCTGTTTTTT
CASIDRGDTGELFF
>TRBV11-2|NA|NA|TRBJ2-1
TGTGCCAGCAGACAGAAACTAGCCAATGAGCAGTTCTTC
CASRQKLANEQFF
>TRBV5-4|TRBD2|once|TRBJ2-3
TGTGCCAGCAGCTTAGCGGGAGGGCCGGGCACAGATACGCAGTATTTT
CASSLAGGPGTDTQYF
>TRBV28|TRBD1|once|TRBJ1-5
TGTGCCAGCGCGACAGGGGGCGCGGGGAATCAGCCCCAGCATTTT
CASATGGAGNQPQHF
>TRBV29-1|TRBD1|few|TRBJ1-1
TGCAGCGAACGGACAGGGATGAACACTGAAGCTTTCTTT
CSERTGMNTEAFF
>TRBV2|TRBD1|once|TRBJ1-2
TGTGCCAGCATTCAACAGGGGGCTCGAGATGGCTACACCTTC
CASIQQGARDGYTF
>TRBV11-2|TRBD2|NA|TRBJ2-2
TGTGCCAGCAGCGCGCGGGAGAGGCACACCGGGGAGCTGTTTTTT
CASSARERHTGELFF
>TRBV5-1|NA|few|TRBJ1-1
TGCGCCAGCAGCTTCACAGGGCGCGACACTGAAGCTTTCTTT
CASSFTGRDTEAFF
>TRBV7-9|TRBD2|NA|TRBJ2-7
TGTTCCAGCAGCCCGCCTTTGGGGGAGGGCCGCTACGAGCAGTACTTC
CSSSPPLGEGRYEQYF
>TRBV15|TRBD1|few|TRBJ1-4
TGTGCCACCAGCAGAGACAGGACAGGGTTGAATGAAAAACTGTTTTTT
CATSRDRTGLNEKLFF
>TRBV7-8|NA|NA|TRBJ1-3
TGTGCCAGCAGTGGGGGGAGGGCGGACACCATATATTTT
CASSGGRADTIYF
>TRBV7-3|NA|NA|TRBJ2-2
TGTGCCAGCAGCTCGGGAGCCGGGGAGCTGTTTTTT
CASSSGAGELFF
>TRBV6-1|TRBD1|NA|TRBJ2-7
TGTGCCAGCAGTGGGCGATTAAGGACAGGTCGGACCTCCTACGAGCAGTACTTC
CASSGRLRTGRTSYEQYF
>TRBV9|TRBD1|NA|TRBJ1-1
TGTGCCAGCAGCTCTACCGGACAGGGAGGGACTGAAGCTTTCTTT
CASSSTGQGGTEAFF
>TRBV11-2|NA|once|TRBJ2-3
TGTGCCAGCAGCTATGTTACTCTAGATACGCAGTATTTT
CASSYVTLDTQYF
>TRBV4-1|TRBD2|NA|TRBJ2-3
TGCGCCAGCAGCCAAGATGCGGAGCTAGCGGGAAGGGCAGATACGCAGTATTTT
CASSQDAELAGRADTQYF